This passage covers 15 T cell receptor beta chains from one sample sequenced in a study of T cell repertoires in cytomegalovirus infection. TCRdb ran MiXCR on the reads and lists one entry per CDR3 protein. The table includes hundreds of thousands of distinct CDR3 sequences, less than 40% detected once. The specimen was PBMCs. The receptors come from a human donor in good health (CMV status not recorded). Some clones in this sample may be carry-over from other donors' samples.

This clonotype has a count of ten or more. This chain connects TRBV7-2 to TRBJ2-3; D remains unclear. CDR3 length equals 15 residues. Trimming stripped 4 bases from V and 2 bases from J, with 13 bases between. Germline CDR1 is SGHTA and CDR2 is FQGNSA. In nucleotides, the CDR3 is TGTGCCAGCAGCTCCATGGTAGGGAACACAGATACGCAGTATTTT. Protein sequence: CASSSMVGNTDTQYF.

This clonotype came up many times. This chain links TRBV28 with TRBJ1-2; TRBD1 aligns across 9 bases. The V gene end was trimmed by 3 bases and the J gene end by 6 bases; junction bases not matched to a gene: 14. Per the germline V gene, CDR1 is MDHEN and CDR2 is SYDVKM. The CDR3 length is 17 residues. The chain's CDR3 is CASSFKPGTGRRHGYTF. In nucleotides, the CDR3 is TGTGCCAGCAGTTTCAAACCCGGGACAGGGCGCCGGCATGGCTACACCTTC.

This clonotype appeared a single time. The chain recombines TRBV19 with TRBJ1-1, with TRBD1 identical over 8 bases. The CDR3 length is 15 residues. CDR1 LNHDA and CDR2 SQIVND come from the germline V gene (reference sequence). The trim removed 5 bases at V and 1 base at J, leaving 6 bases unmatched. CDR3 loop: CASSASDRENTEAFF. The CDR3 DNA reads TGTGCCAGTAGTGCTTCGGACAGGGAGAACACTGAAGCTTTCTTT.

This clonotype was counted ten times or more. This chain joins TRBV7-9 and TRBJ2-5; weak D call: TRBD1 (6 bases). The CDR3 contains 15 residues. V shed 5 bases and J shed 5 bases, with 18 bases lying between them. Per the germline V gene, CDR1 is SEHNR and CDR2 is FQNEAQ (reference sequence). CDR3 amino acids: CASSGPTGLRETQYF. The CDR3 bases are TGTGCCAGCAGCGGGCCGACAGGCTTAAGGGAGACCCAGTACTTC.

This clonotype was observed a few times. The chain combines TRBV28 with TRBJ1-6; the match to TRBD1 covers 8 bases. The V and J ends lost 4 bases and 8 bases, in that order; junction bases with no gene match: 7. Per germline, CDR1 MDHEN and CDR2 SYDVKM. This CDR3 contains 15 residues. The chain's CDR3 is CASSSPQGGDSPLHF. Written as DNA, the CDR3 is TGTGCCAGCAGTTCCCCACAGGGGGGGGATTCACCCCTCCACTTT.

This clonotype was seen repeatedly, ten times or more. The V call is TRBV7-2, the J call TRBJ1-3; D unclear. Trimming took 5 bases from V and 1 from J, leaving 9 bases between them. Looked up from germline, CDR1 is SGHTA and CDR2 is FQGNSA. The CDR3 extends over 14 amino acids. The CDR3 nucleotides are TGTGCCAGCAGCGCACGGATATCTGGAAACACCATATATTTT. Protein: CASSARISGNTIYF.

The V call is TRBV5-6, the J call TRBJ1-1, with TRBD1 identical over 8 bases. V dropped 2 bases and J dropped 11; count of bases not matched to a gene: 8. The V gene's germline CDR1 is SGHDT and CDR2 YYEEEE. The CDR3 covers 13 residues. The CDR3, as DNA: TGTGCCAGCAGCTTAGACCAGGGGGCGCAGGCTTTCTTT. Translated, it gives CASSLDQGAQAFF.

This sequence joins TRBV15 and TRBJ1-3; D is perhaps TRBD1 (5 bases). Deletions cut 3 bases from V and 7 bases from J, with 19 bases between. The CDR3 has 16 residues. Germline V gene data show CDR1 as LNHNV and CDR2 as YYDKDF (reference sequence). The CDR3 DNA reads TGTGCCACCAGCAGGCCAGGGACGCTCTATGGGAACACCATATATTTT. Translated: CATSRPGTLYGNTIYF.

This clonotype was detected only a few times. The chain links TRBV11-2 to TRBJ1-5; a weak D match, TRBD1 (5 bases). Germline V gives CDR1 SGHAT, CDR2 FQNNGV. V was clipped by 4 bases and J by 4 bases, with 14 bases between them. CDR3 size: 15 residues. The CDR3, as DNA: TGTGCCAGCAGCTGGGACCGGGGAGTGAATCAGCCCCAGCATTTT. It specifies CASSWDRGVNQPQHF.

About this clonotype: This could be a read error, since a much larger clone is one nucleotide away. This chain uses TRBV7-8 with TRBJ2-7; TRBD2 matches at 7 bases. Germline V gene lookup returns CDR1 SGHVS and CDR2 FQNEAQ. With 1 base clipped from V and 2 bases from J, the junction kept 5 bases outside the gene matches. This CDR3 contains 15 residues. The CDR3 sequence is CASSLGASGPYEQYF. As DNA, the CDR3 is TGTGCCAGCAGCTTAGGGGCTAGCGGACCCTACGAGCAGTACTTC.

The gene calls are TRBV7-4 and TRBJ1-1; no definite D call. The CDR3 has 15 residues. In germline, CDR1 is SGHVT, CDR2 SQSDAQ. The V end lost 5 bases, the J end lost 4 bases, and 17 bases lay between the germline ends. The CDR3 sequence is CASSTTDLWGTEAFF. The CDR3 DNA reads TGTGCCAGCAGCACCACCGATCTTTGGGGCACTGAAGCTTTCTTT.

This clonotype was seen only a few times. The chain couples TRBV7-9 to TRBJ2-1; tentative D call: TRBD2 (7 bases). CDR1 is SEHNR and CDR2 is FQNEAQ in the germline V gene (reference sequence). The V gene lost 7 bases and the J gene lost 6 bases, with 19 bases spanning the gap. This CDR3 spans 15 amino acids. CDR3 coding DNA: TGTGCCAGCACTCCTTCCCGGGGGGCCGGCAATGAGCAGTTCTTC. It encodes CASTPSRGAGNEQFF.

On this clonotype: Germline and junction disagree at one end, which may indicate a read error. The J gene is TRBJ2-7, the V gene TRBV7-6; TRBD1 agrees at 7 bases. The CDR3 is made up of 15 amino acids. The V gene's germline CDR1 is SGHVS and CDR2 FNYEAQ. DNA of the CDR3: TGTTCCAGCAACCGGAGACAGGGTGATTCCTACGAGCAGTACTTC. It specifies CSSNRRQGDSYEQYF. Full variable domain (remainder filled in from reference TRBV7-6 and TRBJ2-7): GAGVSQSPRYKVTKRGQDVALRCDPISGHVSLYWYRQALGQGPEFLTYFNYEAQQDKSGLPNDRFSAERPEGSISTLTIQRTEQRDSAMYRCSSNRRQGDSYEQYFGPGTRLTVT.

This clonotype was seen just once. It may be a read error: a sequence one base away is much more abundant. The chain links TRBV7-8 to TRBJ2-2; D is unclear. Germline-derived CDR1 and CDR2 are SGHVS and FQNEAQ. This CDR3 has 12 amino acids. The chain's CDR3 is CSSSPPLGELFF. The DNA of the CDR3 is TGTTCCAGCAGCCCACCGTTAGGGGAGCTGTTTTTT.

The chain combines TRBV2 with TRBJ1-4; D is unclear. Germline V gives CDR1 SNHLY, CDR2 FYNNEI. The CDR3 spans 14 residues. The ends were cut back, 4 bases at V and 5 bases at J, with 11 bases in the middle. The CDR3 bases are TGTGCCAGCAGTGGTGTGGTGCGGAATGAAAAACTGTTTTTT. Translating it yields CASSGVVRNEKLFF.